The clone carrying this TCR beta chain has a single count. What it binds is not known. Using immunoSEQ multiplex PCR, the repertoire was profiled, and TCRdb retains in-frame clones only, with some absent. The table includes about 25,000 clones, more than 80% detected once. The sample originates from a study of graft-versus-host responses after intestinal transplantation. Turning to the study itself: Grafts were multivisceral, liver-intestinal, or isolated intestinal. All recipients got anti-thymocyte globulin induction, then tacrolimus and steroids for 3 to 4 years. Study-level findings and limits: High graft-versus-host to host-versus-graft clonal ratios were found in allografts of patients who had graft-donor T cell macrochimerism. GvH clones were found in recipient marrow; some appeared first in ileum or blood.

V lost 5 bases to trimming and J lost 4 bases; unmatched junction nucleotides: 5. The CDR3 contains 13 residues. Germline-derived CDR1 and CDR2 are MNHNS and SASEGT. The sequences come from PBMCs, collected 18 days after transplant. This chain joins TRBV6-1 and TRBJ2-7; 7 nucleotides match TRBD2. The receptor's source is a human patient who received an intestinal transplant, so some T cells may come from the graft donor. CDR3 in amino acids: CASSPRLAYEQYF. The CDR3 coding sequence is TGTGCCAGCAGTCCCAGACTAGCTTACGAGCAGTACTTC.